The 5 T cell receptor beta chains in this list originate from one sample, sequenced in a study of control samples from healthy donors and cancer patients (dated by TCRdb to 2019 to 2021). Receptors were amplified or captured by the immunoSEQ multiplex PCR assay. TCRdb took this table from immuneACCESS and kept in-frame rearrangements with V and J called. Such tables lack part of the clones; where checked against another copy, unresolved V genes explain under half of the gap, and the rest is unexplained. In all, the sample holds about 130,000 clones, and about 92% of those were seen once. About 0.6% of the sample belongs to the ten largest clones. Sequencing used PBMCs. The receptors derive from a man older than 75 with head and neck cancer.

The V and J genes are TRBV6-5 and TRBJ1-2, with D possibly matching TRBD1 (6 bases). CDR1 is MNHEY and CDR2 is SVGAGI in the germline V gene. CDR3 length: 12 amino acids. V dropped 4 bases and J dropped 8 bases, with 11 bases sitting between them. The CDR3 loop is CASSSRTEGYTF. The CDR3 nucleotides are TGTGCCAGCAGTTCTCGGACAGAGGGCTACACCTTC.

The chain uses TRBV19 and TRBJ2-2, with D possibly TRBD1 on 6 matching bases. CDR1 and CDR2 from the germline V gene are LNHDA and SQIVND (reference sequence). The CDR3 length is 13 residues. V was pared by 5 bases and J by 6 bases, with 10 bases between. In DNA form, the CDR3 reads TGTGCCAGTAGTTCGCAGGGGCCCGGGGAGCTGTTTTTT. Its translation: CASSSQGPGELFF.

The chain couples TRBV6-5 to TRBJ2-7; D call uncertain. The CDR3 runs to 14 residues. Trimming removed 2 bases from V and 6 bases from J, with 14 bases in between. Germline V CDR1 and CDR2: MNHEY, SVGAGI. CDR3 nucleotides: TGTGCCAGCAGTTACAGGGATACGGGCCGCGAGCAGTACTTC. Its translation: CASSYRDTGREQYF.

The chain joins TRBV5-1 to TRBJ2-7; D remains unclear. The CDR3 covers 15 residues. Germline CDR1 and CDR2: SGHRS and YFSETQ. Trimming removed 0 bases from V and 3 bases from J, with 13 bases in between. CDR3 DNA sequence: TGCGCCAGCAGCTTGGCAGGTCTGCAGCTCTACGAGCAGTACTTC. This encodes CASSLAGLQLYEQYF.

The chain has TRBV27 and TRBJ2-7; 14 bases line up with TRBD2. Germline V gives CDR1 MNHEY, CDR2 SMNVEV (reference sequence). J gave up 9 bases and V 5 bases, and 9 bases lay outside the gene matches. This CDR3 is 15 amino acids long. The CDR3 loop is CASSPRTSGRMGQYF. The CDR3 DNA reads as TGTGCCAGCAGTCCCCGGACTAGCGGGAGGATGGGGCAGTACTTC.